Shown below are 6 T cell receptor beta chains from a single sample sequenced in a study of somatic mutations in cytotoxic T cells in rheumatoid arthritis. Measured with immunoSEQ multiplex PCR; TCRdb has only the in-frame clones, and not every one. The table lists 17,000 or so clones, 85% of them singletons, with approximately 6.3% in the top ten. Sequencing was carried out using CD8+ T cells sorted from blood. These receptors originate from a woman aged 40 to 50 with rheumatoid arthritis.

This sequence joins TRBV5-1 and TRBJ2-2, with 10 bases matching TRBD1. The V gene's germline CDR1 is SGHRS and CDR2 YFSETQ. With 0 bases clipped from V and 7 bases from J, the junction kept 6 bases outside the gene matches. This CDR3 contains 16 residues. This CDR3 is CASSLETGGMNGELFF. CDR3 nucleotides: TGCGCCAGCAGCTTGGAGACAGGGGGCATGAACGGGGAGCTGTTTTTT.

The sample holds one count of this clone. The genes are TRBV9 and TRBJ2-5, with 10 bases matching TRBD1. The DNA end lines up better with TRBJ2-7; the J call may be wrong. The CDR3 contains 16 residues. CDR1 SGDLS and CDR2 YYNGEE come from the germline V gene. This chain's CDR3 is CASSVGGQGVAYEQYF. The DNA for the CDR3 is TGTGCCAGCAGCGTAGGCGGACAGGGGGTAGCCTACGAGCAGTACTTC.

This chain joins TRBV13 and TRBJ1-1; 8 bases match TRBD1. The CDR3 contains 19 residues. Trimming took 4 bases from V and 4 from J; bases not matched to a gene: 20. Germline loops: CDR1 PRHDT, CDR2 FYEKMQ (reference sequence). The CDR3 DNA is TGTGCCAGCAGCTCCCCTCATTGGGGAGAAAAGACAGGGGTCACTGAAGCTTTCTTT. Amino acid sequence: CASSSPHWGEKTGVTEAFF.

Details on this clone: This sample also contains other DNA sequences that code for the same CDR3. The chain uses TRBV9 and TRBJ2-3, with a possible D match to TRBD2 (6 bases). Germline CDR1 and CDR2: SGDLS and YYNGEE. V lost 2 bases and J lost 1, with 14 bases in between. This CDR3 is built from 16 residues. The CDR3 sequence: CASSVDGGAGTDTQYF. CDR3 bases: TGTGCCAGCAGCGTCGACGGAGGGGCGGGCACAGATACGCAGTATTTT.

This clone has just a few counts. The chain has TRBV4-1 and TRBJ2-3; 7 nucleotides match TRBD1. This CDR3 is 15 amino acids long. Trimming at V came to 2 bases and at J to 1 base, leaving 3 bases not matched to a gene. Germline V lookup: CDR1 MGHRA, CDR2 YSYEKL. CDR3 coding DNA: TGCGCCAGCAGCCAACAAACAGGGGGCACAGATACGCAGTATTTT. Translated: CASSQQTGGTDTQYF.

This clone was detected a few times. The V gene is TRBV4-3, the J gene TRBJ2-7; D is ambiguous. CDR1 is LGHNA, CDR2 YSLEER, per germline. This CDR3 is built from 11 residues. With 0 bases removed from V and 5 bases from J, the gap between germline ends came to 2 bases. The CDR3 protein is CASSQDNEQYF. As DNA, the CDR3 is TGCGCCAGCAGCCAAGATAACGAGCAGTACTTC.